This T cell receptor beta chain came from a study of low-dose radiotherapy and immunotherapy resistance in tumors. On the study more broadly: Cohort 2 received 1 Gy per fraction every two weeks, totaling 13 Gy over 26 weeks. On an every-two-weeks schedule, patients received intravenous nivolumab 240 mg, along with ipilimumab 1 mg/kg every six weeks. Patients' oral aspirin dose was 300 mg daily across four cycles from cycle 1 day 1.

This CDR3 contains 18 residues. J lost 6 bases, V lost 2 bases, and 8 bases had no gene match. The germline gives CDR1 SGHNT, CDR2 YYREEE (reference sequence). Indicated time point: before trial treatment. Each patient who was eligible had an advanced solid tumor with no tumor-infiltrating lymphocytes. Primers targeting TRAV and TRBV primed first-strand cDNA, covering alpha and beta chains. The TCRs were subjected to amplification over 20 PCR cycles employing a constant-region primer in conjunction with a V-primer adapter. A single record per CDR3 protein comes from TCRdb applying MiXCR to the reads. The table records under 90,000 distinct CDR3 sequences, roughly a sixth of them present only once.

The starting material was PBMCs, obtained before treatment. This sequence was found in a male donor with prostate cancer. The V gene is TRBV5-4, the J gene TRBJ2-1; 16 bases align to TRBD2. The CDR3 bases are TGTGCCAGCAGCTTCCCGGGACTAGCGGGGGGGCAGATCAATGAGCAGTTCTTC. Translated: CASSFPGLAGGQINEQFF.